This TCR beta chain stems from a study of glioma-infiltrating T cells after dendritic cell vaccination. Time point noted: after dendritic cell vaccination, including at tumor progression/relapse. Patients had residual fresh-frozen tumor tissue and more than two years of survival data. The assay was immunoSEQ multiplex PCR, and TCRdb's table has in-frame clones only and misses some. Among 60,000 or so clones listed, roughly 86% were seen once. With 4 bases removed from V and 6 bases from J, the gap between germline ends came to 13 bases. The CDR3 has 14 residues. Germline assignment: CDR1 SGHNT and CDR2 YYREEE (reference sequence).

This specimen consisted of blood, obtained after dendritic cell vaccination. This chain uses TRBV5-4 with TRBJ2-2; the D gene is possibly TRBD2 (5 bases). The clonotype originates from a human donor with glioblastoma. The chain's CDR3 is CASSPPRGAGELFF. CDR3 nucleotide sequence: TGTGCCAGCAGCCCGCCCCGGGGAGCCGGGGAGCTGTTTTTT.